The T cell receptor (gamma chain) described here comes from a study of intestinal T cells in coeliac disease. TRG repertoires were amplified with LymphoTrack primers from 150 to 250 ng of biopsy DNA. TCRdb fed the multiplex PCR reads into CATT to redo clone calling. The sample yields about 2,500 gamma-chain clones, 45% seen once. General study findings and limits: All 20 or so biopsies were correctly classified by TRD kmer clustering. FFPE-derived DNA was relatively degraded, likely losing some TCR sequences.

This clone was counted only a few times. Its matching antigen is unknown. Each case's genomic DNA was extracted from ten roughly 5.1-µm formalin-fixed paraffin-embedded scrolls. After removal of 0 bases from V and 0 bases from J, the junction contained 5 bases not matched to a gene. The germline V gene encodes CDR1 VINAFY and CDR2 YDVSNSKD. The CDR3 is 15 residues long. Sample: a duodenal biopsy. The rearrangement uses TRGV5 and TRGJ1 or TRGJ2. This TCR was recovered from a human donor with celiac disease. In nucleotides, the CDR3 is TGTGCCACCTGGGACAGGCTCTCGAATTATTATAAGAAACTCTTT. The encoded protein is CATWDRLSNYYKKLF.